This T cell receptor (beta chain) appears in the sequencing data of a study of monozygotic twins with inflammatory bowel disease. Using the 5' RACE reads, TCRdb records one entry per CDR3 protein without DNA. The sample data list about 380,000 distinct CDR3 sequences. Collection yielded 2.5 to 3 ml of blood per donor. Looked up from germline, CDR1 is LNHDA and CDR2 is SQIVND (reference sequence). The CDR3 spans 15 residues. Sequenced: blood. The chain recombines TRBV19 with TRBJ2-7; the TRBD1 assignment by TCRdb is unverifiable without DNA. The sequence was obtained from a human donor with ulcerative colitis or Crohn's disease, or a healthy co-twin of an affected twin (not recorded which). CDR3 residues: CASTPTGGNSYEQYF.